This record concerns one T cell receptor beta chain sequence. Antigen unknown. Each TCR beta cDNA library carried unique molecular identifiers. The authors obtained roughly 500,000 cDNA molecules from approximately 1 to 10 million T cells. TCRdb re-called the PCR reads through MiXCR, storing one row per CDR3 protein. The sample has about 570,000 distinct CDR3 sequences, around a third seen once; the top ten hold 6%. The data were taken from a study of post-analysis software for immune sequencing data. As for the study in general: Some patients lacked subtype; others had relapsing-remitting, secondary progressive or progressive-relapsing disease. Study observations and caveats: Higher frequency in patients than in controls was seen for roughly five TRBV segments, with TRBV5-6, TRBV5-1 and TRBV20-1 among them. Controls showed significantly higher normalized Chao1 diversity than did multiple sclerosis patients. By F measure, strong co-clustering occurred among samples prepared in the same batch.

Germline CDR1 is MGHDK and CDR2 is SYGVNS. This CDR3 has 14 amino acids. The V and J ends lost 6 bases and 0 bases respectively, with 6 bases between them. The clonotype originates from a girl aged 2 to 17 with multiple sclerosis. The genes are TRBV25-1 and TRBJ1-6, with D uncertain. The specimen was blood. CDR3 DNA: TGTGCCAGCAGAGAGAGCTCCTATAATTCACCCCTCCACTTT. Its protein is CASRESSYNSPLHF.